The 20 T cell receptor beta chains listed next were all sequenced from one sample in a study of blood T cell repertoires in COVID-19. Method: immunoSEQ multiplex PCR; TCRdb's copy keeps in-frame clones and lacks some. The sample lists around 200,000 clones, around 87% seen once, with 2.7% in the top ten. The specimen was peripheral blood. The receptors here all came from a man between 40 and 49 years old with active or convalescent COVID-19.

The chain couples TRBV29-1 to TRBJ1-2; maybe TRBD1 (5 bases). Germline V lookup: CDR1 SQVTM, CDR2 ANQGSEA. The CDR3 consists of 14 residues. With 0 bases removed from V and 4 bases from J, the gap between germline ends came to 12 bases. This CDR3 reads CSVEDQGRGYGYTF. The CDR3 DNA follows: TGCAGCGTTGAAGATCAAGGGAGGGGCTATGGCTACACCTTC.

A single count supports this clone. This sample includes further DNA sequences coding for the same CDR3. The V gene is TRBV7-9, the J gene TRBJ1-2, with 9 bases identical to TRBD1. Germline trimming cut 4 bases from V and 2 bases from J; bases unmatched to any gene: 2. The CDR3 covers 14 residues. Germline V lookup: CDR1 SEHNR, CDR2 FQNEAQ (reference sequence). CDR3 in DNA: TGTGCCAGCAGCTCTGACAGGGGGAACTATGGCTACACCTTC. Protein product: CASSSDRGNYGYTF.

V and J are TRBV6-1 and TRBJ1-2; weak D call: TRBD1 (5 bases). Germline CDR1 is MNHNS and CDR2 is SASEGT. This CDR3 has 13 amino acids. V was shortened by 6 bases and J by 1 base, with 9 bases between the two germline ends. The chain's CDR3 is CASSLQDNYGYTF. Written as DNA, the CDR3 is TGTGCCAGCAGCCTACAGGATAACTATGGCTACACCTTC.

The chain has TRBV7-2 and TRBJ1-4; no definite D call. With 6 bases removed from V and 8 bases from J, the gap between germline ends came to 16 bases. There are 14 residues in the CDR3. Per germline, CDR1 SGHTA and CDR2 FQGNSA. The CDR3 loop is CASSQTSGGEKLFF. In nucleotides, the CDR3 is TGTGCCAGCAGTCAAACTTCAGGAGGCGAAAAACTGTTTTTT.

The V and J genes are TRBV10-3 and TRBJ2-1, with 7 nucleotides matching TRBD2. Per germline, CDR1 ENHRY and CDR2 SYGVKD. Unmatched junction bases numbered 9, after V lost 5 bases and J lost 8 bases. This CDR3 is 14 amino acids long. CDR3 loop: CAISSWTSIYEQFF. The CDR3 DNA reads TGTGCCATCAGTAGTTGGACTAGTATCTATGAGCAGTTCTTC.

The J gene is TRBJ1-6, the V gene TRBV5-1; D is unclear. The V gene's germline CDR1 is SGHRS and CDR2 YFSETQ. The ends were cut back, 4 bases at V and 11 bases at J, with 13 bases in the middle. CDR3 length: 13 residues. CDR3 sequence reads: CASSPRREAPLHF. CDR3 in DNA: TGCGCCAGCAGCCCACGACGTGAGGCACCCCTCCACTTT.

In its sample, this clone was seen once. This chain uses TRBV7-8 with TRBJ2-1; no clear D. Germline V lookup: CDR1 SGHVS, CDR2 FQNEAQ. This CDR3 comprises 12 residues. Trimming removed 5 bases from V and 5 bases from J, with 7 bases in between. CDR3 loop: CASSRYNNEQFF. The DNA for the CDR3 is TGTGCCAGCAGCCGCTATAACAATGAGCAGTTCTTC.

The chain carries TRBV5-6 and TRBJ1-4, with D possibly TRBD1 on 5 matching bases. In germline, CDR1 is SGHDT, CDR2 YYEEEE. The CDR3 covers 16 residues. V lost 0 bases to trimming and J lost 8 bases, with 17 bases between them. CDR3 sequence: CASSLVLPGIREKLFF. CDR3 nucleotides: TGTGCCAGCAGCTTGGTCCTACCAGGGATACGCGAAAAACTGTTTTTT.

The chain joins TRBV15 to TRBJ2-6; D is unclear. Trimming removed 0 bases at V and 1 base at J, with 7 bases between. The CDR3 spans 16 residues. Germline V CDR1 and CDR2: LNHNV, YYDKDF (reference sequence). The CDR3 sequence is CATSRDRSSGANVLTF. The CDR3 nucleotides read TGTGCCACCAGCAGAGATAGGAGTTCTGGGGCCAACGTCCTGACTTTC.

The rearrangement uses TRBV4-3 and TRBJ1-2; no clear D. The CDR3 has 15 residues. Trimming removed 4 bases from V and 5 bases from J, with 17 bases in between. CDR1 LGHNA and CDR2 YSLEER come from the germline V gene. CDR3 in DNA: TGCGCCAGCAGCCCTAACTCAAACGCCCGGTATGGCTACACCTTC. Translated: CASSPNSNARYGYTF.

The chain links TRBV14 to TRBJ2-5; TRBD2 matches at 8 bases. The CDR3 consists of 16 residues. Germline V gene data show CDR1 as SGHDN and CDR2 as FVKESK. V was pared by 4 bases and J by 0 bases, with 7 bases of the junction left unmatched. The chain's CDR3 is CASSPLTGGDQETQYF. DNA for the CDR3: TGTGCCAGCAGCCCGTTGACGGGGGGGGACCAAGAGACCCAGTACTTC.

The CDR3 region has the DNA TGTGCCAGCAGTGGTCCGAACCGGGACAGGGGACACAATGAGCAGTTCTTC. It encodes CASSGPNRDRGHNEQFF. The chain couples TRBV6-1 to TRBJ2-1, with 10 nucleotides matching TRBD1. Germline lookup yields CDR1 MNHNS and CDR2 SASEGT. The CDR3 runs 17 residues. V dropped 4 bases and J dropped 5; count of bases not matched to a gene: 11.

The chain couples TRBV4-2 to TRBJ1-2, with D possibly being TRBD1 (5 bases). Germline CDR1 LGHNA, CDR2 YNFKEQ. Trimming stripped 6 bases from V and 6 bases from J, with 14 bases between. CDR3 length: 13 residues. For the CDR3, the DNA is TGTGCCAGCAGAGATGACAGTATGGATGGCTACACCTTC. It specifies CASRDDSMDGYTF.

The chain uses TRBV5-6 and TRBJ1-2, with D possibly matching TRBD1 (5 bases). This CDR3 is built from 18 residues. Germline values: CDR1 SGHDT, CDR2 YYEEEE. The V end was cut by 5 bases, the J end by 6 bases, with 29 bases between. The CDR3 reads CASSDDSKAIPRRDGYTF. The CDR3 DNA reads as TGTGCCAGCAGTGATGACAGCAAAGCAATCCCTCGTCGAGATGGCTACACCTTC. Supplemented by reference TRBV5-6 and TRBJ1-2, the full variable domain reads DAGVTQSPTHLIKTRGQQVTLRCSPKSGHDTVSWYQQALGQGPQFIFQYYEEEERQRGNFPDRFSGHQFPNYSSELNVNALLLGDSALYLCASSDDSKAIPRRDGYTFGSGTRLTVV.

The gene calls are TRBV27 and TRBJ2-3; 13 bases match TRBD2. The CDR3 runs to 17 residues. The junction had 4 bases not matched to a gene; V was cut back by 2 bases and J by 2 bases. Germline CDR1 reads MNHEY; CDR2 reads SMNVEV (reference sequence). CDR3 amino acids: CASSLTSGGAATDTQYF. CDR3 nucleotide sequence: TGTGCCAGCAGTTTAACTAGCGGGGGGGCCGCCACAGATACGCAGTATTTT.

CDR3 in DNA: TGTGCCAGTAGTCCCCGGGACAGGGGTTCAGTTGAGCAGTTCTTC. Its protein is CASSPRDRGSVEQFF. The V and J genes are TRBV19 and TRBJ2-1, with 10 bases aligning to TRBD1. The V segment lost 5 bases and the J segment 9 bases; nucleotides outside the gene matches: 10. CDR1 is LNHDA and CDR2 is SQIVND in the germline V gene (reference sequence). This CDR3 contains 15 residues. Looking up the rest from reference TRBV19 and TRBJ2-1 gives the full variable domain: DGGITQSPKYLFRKEGQNVTLSCEQNLNHDAMYWYRQDPGQGLRLIYYSQIVNDFQKGDIAEGYSVSREKKESFPLTVTSAQKNPTAFYLCASSPRDRGSVEQFFGPGTRLTVL.

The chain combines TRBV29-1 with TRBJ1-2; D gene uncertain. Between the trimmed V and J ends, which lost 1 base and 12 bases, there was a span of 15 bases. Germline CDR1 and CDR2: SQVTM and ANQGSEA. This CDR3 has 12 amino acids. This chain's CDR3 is CSVEGTAEGNTF. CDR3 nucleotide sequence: TGCAGCGTTGAAGGGACCGCGGAGGGCAACACCTTC.

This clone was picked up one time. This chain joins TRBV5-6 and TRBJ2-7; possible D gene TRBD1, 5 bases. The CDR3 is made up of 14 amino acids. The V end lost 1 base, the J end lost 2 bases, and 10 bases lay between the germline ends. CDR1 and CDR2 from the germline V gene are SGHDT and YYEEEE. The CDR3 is CASSLQGDPYEQYF. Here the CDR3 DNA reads TGTGCCAGCAGCTTGCAGGGTGATCCCTACGAGCAGTACTTC.

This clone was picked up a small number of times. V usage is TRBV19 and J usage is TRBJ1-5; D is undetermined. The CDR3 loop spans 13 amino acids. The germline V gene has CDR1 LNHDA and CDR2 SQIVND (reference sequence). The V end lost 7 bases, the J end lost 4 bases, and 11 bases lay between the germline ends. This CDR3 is CASNFQVNQPQHF. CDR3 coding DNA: TGTGCCAGTAACTTCCAGGTTAATCAGCCCCAGCATTTT.

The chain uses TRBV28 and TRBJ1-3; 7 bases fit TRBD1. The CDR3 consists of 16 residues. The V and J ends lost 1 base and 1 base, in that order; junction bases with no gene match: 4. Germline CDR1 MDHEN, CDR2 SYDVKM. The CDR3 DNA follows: TGTGCCAGCAGTTTATTACAGGGGACGTCTGGAAACACCATATATTTT. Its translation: CASSLLQGTSGNTIYF.